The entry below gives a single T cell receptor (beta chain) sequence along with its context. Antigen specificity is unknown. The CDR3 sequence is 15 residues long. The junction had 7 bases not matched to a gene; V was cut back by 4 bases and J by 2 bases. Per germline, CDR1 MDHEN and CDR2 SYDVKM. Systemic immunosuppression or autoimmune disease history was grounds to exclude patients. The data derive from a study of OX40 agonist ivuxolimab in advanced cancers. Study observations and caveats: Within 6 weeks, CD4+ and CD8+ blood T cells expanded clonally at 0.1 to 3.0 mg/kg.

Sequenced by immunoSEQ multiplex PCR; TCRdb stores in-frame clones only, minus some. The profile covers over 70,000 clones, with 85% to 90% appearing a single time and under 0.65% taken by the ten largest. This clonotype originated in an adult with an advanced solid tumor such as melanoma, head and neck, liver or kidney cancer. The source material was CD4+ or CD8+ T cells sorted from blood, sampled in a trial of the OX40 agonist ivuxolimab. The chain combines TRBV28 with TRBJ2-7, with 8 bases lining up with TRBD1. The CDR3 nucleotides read TGTGCCAGCAGTTCCTGGACAGGGATTACCTACGAGCAGTACTTC. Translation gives CASSSWTGITYEQYF.